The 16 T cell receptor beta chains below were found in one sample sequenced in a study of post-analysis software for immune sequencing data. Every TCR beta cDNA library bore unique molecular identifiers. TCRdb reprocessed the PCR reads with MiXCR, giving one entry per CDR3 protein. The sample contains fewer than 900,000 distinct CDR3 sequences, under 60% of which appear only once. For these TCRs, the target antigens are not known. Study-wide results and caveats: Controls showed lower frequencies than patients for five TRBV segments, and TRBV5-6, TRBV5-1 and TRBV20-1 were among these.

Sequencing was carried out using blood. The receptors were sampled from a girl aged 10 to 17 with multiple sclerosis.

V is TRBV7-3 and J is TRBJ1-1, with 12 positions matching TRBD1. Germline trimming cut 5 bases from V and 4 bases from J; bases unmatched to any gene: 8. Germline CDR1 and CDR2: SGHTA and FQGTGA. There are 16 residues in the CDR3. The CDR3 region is CASSTDGTGGVTEAFF. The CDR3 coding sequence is TGTGCCAGCAGCACAGACGGGACAGGGGGCGTCACTGAAGCTTTCTTT.

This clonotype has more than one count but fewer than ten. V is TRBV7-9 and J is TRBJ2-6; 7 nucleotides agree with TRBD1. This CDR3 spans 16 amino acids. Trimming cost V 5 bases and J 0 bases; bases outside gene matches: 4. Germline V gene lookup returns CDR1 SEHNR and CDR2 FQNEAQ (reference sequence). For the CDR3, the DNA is TGTGCCAGCAGCCCAGGGACAGCCTCTGGGGCCAACGTCCTGACTTTC. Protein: CASSPGTASGANVLTF. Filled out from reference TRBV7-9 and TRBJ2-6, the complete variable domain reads DTGVSQNPRHKITKRGQNVTFRCDPISEHNRLYWYRQTLGQGPEFLTYFQNEAQLEKSRLLSDRFSAERPKGSFSTLEIQRTEQGDSAMYLCASSPGTASGANVLTFGAGSRLTVL.

The CDR3 coding sequence is TGTGCCAGCAGCTTTGCCGGGACAGGGTACCAAGAGACCCAGTACTTC. Translation gives CASSFAGTGYQETQYF. The genes are TRBV7-9 and TRBJ2-5; 9 bases fit TRBD1. The J segment lost 0 bases and the V segment lost 3 bases, leaving 5 bases of the junction unmatched. This CDR3 is built from 16 residues. Per germline, CDR1 SEHNR and CDR2 FQNEAQ (reference sequence). The full variable domain, in which reference TRBV7-9 and TRBJ2-5 provide the parts outside the CDR3, is DTGVSQNPRHKITKRGQNVTFRCDPISEHNRLYWYRQTLGQGPEFLTYFQNEAQLEKSRLLSDRFSAERPKGSFSTLEIQRTEQGDSAMYLCASSFAGTGYQETQYFGPGTRLLVL.

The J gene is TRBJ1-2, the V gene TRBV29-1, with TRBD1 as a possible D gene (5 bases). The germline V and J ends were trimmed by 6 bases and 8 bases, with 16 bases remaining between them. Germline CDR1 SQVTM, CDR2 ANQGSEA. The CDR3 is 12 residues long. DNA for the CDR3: TGCAGCGTCTTAATGCCGACAGAAGGCTACACCTTC. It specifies CSVLMPTEGYTF.

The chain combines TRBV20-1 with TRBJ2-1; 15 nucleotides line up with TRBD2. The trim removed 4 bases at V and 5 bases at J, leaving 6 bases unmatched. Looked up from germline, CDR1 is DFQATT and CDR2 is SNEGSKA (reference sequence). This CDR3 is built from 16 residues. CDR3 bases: TGCAGTGCTATAGGACTAGCGGGAGGGCAGGACAATGAGCAGTTCTTC. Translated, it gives CSAIGLAGGQDNEQFF.

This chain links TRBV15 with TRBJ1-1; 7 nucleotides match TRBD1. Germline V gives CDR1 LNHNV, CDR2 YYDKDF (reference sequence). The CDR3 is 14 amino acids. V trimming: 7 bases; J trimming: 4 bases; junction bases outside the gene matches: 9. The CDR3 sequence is CATTLDRLATEAFF. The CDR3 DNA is TGTGCCACCACCCTGGACAGGTTGGCCACTGAAGCTTTCTTT. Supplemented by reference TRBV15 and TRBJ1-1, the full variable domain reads DAMVIQNPRYQVTQFGKPVTLSCSQTLNHNVMYWYQQKSSQAPKLLFHYYDKDFNNEADTPDNFQSRRPNTSFCFLDIRSPGLGDTAMYLCATTLDRLATEAFFGQGTRLTVV.

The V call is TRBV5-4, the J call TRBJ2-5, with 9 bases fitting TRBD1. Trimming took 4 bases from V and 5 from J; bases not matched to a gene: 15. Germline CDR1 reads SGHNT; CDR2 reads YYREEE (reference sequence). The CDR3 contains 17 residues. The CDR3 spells CASSLAGRTGGEETQYF. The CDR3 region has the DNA TGTGCCAGCAGCCTGGCCGGAAGAACAGGGGGCGAGGAGACCCAGTACTTC. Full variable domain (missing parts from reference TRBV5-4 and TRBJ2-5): ETGVTQSPTHLIKTRGQQVTLRCSSQSGHNTVSWYQQALGQGPQFIFQYYREEENGRGNFPPRFSGLQFPNYSSELNVNALELDDSALYLCASSLAGRTGGEETQYFGPGTRLLVL.

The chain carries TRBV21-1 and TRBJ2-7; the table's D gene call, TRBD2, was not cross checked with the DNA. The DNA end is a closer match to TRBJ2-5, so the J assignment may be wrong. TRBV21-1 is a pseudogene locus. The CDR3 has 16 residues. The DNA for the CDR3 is TGTGCCAGCAGCCCCGTAGTAGCGGGAACCAAAGAGACCCAGTACTTC. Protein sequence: CASSPVVAGTKETQYF.

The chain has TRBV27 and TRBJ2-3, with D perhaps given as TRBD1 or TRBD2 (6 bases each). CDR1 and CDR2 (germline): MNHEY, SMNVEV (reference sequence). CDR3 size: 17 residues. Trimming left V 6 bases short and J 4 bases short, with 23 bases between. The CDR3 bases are TGTGCCAGCAGCCCAGAAGGATGGGGGGCGAAGGCAGATACGCAGTATTTT. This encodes CASSPEGWGAKADTQYF.

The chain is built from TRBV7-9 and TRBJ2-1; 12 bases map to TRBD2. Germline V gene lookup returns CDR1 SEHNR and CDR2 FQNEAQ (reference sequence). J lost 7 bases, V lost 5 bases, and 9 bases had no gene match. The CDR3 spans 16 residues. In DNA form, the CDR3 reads TGTGCCAGCAGCCCCCAAGAAGGACTAGCGGGAAATGAGCAGTTCTTC. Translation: CASSPQEGLAGNEQFF.

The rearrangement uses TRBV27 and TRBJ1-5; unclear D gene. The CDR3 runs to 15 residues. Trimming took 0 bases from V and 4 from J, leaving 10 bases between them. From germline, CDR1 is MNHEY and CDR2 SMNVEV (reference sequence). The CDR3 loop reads CASSLSVRLNQPQHF. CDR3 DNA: TGTGCCAGCAGTTTATCGGTAAGGTTGAATCAGCCCCAGCATTTT.

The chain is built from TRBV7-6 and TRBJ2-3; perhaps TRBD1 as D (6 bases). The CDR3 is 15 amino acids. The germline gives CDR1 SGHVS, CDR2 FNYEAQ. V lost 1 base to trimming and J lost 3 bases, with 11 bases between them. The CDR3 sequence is CASSLEGVMTDTQYF. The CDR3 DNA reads TGTGCCAGCAGCTTAGAGGGGGTGATGACAGATACGCAGTATTTT.

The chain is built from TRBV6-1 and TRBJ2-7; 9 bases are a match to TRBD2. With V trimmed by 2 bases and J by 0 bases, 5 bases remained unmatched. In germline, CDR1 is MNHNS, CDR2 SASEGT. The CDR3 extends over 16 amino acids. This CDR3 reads CASSELGLATSYEQYF. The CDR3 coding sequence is TGTGCCAGCAGTGAACTTGGACTAGCGACCTCCTACGAGCAGTACTTC.

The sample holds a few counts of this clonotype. CDR3: CASSSWREEALAETQYF. The CDR3 nucleotides are TGTGCCAGCAGTTCGTGGCGGGAGGAAGCTTTGGCGGAGACCCAGTACTTC. The chain joins TRBV12-3 or TRBV12-4 to TRBJ2-5; 8 bases fit TRBD2. The CDR3 length is 17 residues. The V gene end was trimmed by 4 bases and the J gene end by 5 bases; junction bases not matched to a gene: 15.

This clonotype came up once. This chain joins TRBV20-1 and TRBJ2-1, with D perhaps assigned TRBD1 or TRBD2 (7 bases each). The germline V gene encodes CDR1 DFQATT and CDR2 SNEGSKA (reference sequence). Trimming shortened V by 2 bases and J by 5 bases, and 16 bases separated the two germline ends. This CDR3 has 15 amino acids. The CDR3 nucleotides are TGCAGTGCTAGATACAGGGGACTAAATAACAATGAGCAGTTCTTC. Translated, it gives CSARYRGLNNNEQFF.

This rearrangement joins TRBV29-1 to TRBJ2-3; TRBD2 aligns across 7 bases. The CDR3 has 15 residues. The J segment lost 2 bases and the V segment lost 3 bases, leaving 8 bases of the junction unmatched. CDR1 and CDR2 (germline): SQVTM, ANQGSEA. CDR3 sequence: CSVELLADLTDTQYF. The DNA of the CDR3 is TGCAGCGTTGAGCTGCTAGCGGACCTCACAGATACGCAGTATTTT.